The present TCR beta chain was sequenced within a study of T cells in Graves' hyperthyroidism and ophthalmopathy. Aged 18 to 65, the patients had hyperthyroidism that was newly diagnosed and had lasted under 2 months. Investigators excluded patients with uncontrolled infection, other autoimmune disease, pregnancy or lactation. PBMCs were obtained from 10 ml fresh peripheral blood. Study conclusions and caveats: Median prediction lead before ophthalmopathy onset was 6.5 to 7 months with the model.

Comments on this clonotype: What it recognizes is unknown.

Using RNA transcripts as the source, TCR beta CDR3 regions were amplified. First-round RT-PCR targeting the TCR CDR3 was performed with the HTBI primer set. TCRdb used MiXCR to reprocess the multiplex PCR reads, holding one entry per CDR3 protein. The sample has about 620,000 distinct CDR3 sequences; under 20% are singletons. Germline CDR1 and CDR2: SEHNR and FQNEAQ (reference sequence). The length of the CDR3 is 16 residues. The V gene lost 5 bases and the J gene lost 0 bases, with 17 bases spanning the gap. This TCR was recovered from a woman aged 25 to 39 with Graves' hyperthyroidism. The rearrangement uses TRBV7-9 and TRBJ2-7, with TRBD1 as a possible D gene (6 bases). The material sequenced was blood. The chain's CDR3 is CASSPEGDMSSYEQYF. CDR3 coding DNA: TGTGCCAGCAGCCCAGAAGGGGACATGAGCTCCTACGAGCAGTACTTC.